Below are 32 T cell receptor beta chains sequenced from a single sample in a study of cytomegalovirus exposure and HLA in healthy donors. A multiplex PCR was run with 60 Vbeta primers and 13 Jbeta primers. TCRdb's copy holds only in-frame clones and misses some; the assay was immunoSEQ multiplex PCR. The sample contains approximately 160,000 clones, about three quarters of which appear only once. The sequenced material came from PBMCs. These receptors all stem from a male donor in good health and CMV-seronegative.

The rearrangement links TRBV5-4 to TRBJ2-3; 14 bases are shared with TRBD2. Germline CDR1 SGHNT, CDR2 YYREEE (reference sequence). J gave up 1 base and V 4 bases, and 2 bases lay outside the gene matches. The CDR3 is 16 amino acids. The chain's CDR3 is CASSRGLAGGTDTQYF. The CDR3 DNA follows: TGTGCCAGCAGCAGGGGACTAGCGGGGGGCACAGATACGCAGTATTTT.

This sequence joins TRBV7-3 and TRBJ2-7, with D tentatively TRBD2 (6 bases). The CDR3 runs 15 residues. Germline V gene sequence: CDR1 SGHTA, CDR2 FQGTGA. The V and J ends lost 5 bases and 6 bases respectively, with 20 bases between them. The CDR3 region is CASSLTRDSTSEQYF. DNA of the CDR3: TGTGCCAGCAGCCTTACCCGGGACTCAACCTCCGAGCAGTACTTC. The variable domain in full, with the rest retrieved from reference TRBV7-3 and TRBJ2-7, is GAGVSQTPSNKVTEKGKYVELRCDPISGHTALYWYRQSLGQGPEFLIYFQGTGAADDSGLPNDRFFAVRPEGSVSTLKIQRTERGDSAVYLCASSLTRDSTSEQYFGPGTRLTVT.

This clone was counted once. Other nucleotide sequences from this sample produce the same CDR3. The V and J genes are TRBV27 and TRBJ1-4; D not resolved. Germline-derived CDR1 and CDR2 are MNHEY and SMNVEV (reference sequence). Between the trimmed V and J ends, which lost 5 bases and 0 bases, there was a span of 13 bases. This CDR3 has 16 amino acids. The CDR3 protein is CASSPTPAATNEKLFF. CDR3 coding DNA: TGTGCCAGCAGTCCCACTCCCGCCGCAACTAATGAAAAACTGTTTTTT.

This chain links TRBV11-2 with TRBJ1-1; D remains unclear. Germline V gene data show CDR1 as SGHAT and CDR2 as FQNNGV. This CDR3 comprises 14 residues. The V and J ends lost 8 bases and 1 base respectively, with 14 bases between them. The CDR3 region is CASQSGWGNTEAFF. CDR3 sequence (DNA): TGTGCCAGCCAGAGCGGCTGGGGGAACACTGAAGCTTTCTTT.

The CDR3 region is CASSRGQGTYNEQFF. The CDR3, as DNA: TGTGCCAGCAGCCGAGGACAGGGGACCTACAATGAGCAGTTCTTC. The chain employs TRBV7-6 and TRBJ2-1; 9 bases line up with TRBD1. Trimming removed 5 bases from V and 2 bases from J; junction bases left unmatched: 4. CDR1 is SGHVS and CDR2 is FNYEAQ in the germline V gene. This CDR3 is 15 amino acids long.

The rearrangement links TRBV5-1 to TRBJ2-7, with D hard to call. The CDR3 sequence is 12 residues long. V was pared by 1 base and J by 7 bases, with 9 bases between. The germline V gene has CDR1 SGHRS and CDR2 YFSETQ. CDR3 in amino acids: CASSLSDWEQYF. CDR3 coding DNA: TGCGCCAGCAGCTTGTCAGACTGGGAGCAGTACTTC.

Only a few counts were recorded for this clone. Germline is not matched at one junction end, which may reflect a read error. V gene TRBV7-9 combines with J gene TRBJ1-2, with 8 bases identical to TRBD1. This CDR3 is 16 amino acids long. The germline V gene has CDR1 SEHNR and CDR2 FQNEAQ (reference sequence). The CDR3 sequence is CSSSPRTGKANYGYTF. CDR3 nucleotides: TGTTCCAGCAGCCCCCGGACAGGGAAGGCGAACTATGGCTACACCTTC.

There are a few counts of this clone. This chain connects TRBV5-1 to TRBJ1-1; the D is unclear. The CDR3 covers 13 residues. Germline CDR1 is SGHRS and CDR2 is YFSETQ. Between the trimmed V and J ends, which lost 4 bases and 4 bases, there was a span of 11 bases. CDR3 in DNA: TGCGCCAGCAGCCACCGGGATTTCACTGAAGCTTTCTTT. The encoded protein is CASSHRDFTEAFF.

The chain's CDR3 is CASSVAGANTGELFF. The CDR3 DNA reads TGCGCCAGCAGCGTAGCGGGGGCGAACACCGGGGAGCTGTTTTTT. This sequence joins TRBV5-1 and TRBJ2-2, with TRBD2 identical over 9 bases. CDR3 size: 15 residues. Trimming took 4 bases from V and 0 from J; bases not matched to a gene: 1. Germline CDR1 is SGHRS and CDR2 is YFSETQ.

The rearrangement joins TRBV9 to TRBJ2-7; tentatively, D is TRBD2 (5 bases). CDR3 length equals 15 residues. The germline V gene has CDR1 SGDLS and CDR2 YYNGEE. Trimming shortened V by 3 bases and J by 2 bases, and 15 bases separated the two germline ends. The CDR3 region is CASSAGLADAYEQYF. The CDR3 DNA reads TGTGCCAGCAGCGCGGGTCTAGCAGACGCCTACGAGCAGTACTTC.

In this sample, this clone turned up once. The V gene is TRBV19, the J gene TRBJ1-2; 12 nucleotides match TRBD1. This CDR3 contains 17 residues. Germline V CDR1 and CDR2: LNHDA, SQIVND (reference sequence). Germline trimming cut 5 bases from V and 7 bases from J; bases unmatched to any gene: 14. CDR3 DNA sequence: TGTGCCAGTAGTCCACGGGACAGGGGGCTCCTTTTTGGTGGCTACACCTTC. Amino acid sequence: CASSPRDRGLLFGGYTF.

This clone came up once. The rearrangement uses TRBV11-1 and TRBJ2-1, with D possibly matching TRBD2 (6 bases). V was cut by 1 base and J by 6 bases, with 10 bases left in between. Germline-derived CDR1 and CDR2 are SGHAT and FQDESV (reference sequence). The CDR3 loop spans 14 amino acids. CDR3 region: CASSLDSGLNEQFF. CDR3 sequence (DNA): TGTGCCAGCAGCTTAGATAGCGGTCTCAATGAGCAGTTCTTC.

Only one count was recorded for this clone. At the DNA level, this CDR3 is encoded by other sequences in the same sample as well. This chain connects TRBV6-1 to TRBJ1-6; possibly TRBD1 for D (6 bases). V was shortened by 8 bases and J by 0 bases, with 11 bases between the two germline ends. The CDR3 spans 15 residues. The germline V gene has CDR1 MNHNS and CDR2 SASEGT. The CDR3 protein is CASVTGSSYNSPLHF. CDR3 nucleotides: TGTGCCAGCGTCACAGGGAGCTCCTATAATTCACCCCTCCACTTT.

This chain connects TRBV18 to TRBJ2-7; tentative D call: TRBD1 (5 bases). The V end was cut by 0 bases, the J end by 0 bases, with 12 bases between. Germline CDR1 is KGHSH and CDR2 is LQKENI. The length of the CDR3 is 16 residues. CDR3 region: CASSPPARGDSYEQYF. The CDR3 DNA reads TGTGCCAGCTCACCACCGGCAAGGGGCGACTCCTACGAGCAGTACTTC.

The chain employs TRBV6-1 and TRBJ2-2; the D gene is possibly TRBD1 (6 bases). The CDR3 is made up of 14 amino acids. The V and J ends lost 6 bases and 5 bases respectively, with 13 bases between them. Germline CDR1 and CDR2: MNHNS and SASEGT. CDR3 coding DNA: TGTGCCAGCAGCGCAGGGGAAGAGACCGGGGAGCTGTTTTTT. Protein sequence: CASSAGEETGELFF.

The chain carries TRBV5-5 and TRBJ1-2; no firm D call. The CDR3 totals 14 residues. V dropped 0 bases and J dropped 3 bases, with 9 bases sitting between them. CDR1 is SGHKS, CDR2 YYEKEE, per germline (reference sequence). The CDR3 bases are TGTGCCAGCAGCTTGGGAGGGTCCTACTATGGCTACACCTTC. Protein product: CASSLGGSYYGYTF. The full variable domain, rest sourced from reference TRBV5-5 and TRBJ1-2, is DAGVTQSPTHLIKTRGQQVTLRCSPISGHKSVSWYQQVLGQGPQFIFQYYEKEERGRGNFPDRFSARQFPNYSSELNVNALLLGDSALYLCASSLGGSYYGYTFGSGTRLTVV.

This chain joins TRBV29-1 and TRBJ2-3, with 9 bases aligning to TRBD2. The V segment lost 6 bases and the J segment 2 bases; nucleotides outside the gene matches: 3. CDR3 size: 13 residues. Germline V lookup: CDR1 SQVTM, CDR2 ANQGSEA. The DNA of the CDR3 is TGCAGCGTGAGCGGGAGGCTCACAGATACGCAGTATTTT. It translates to CSVSGRLTDTQYF.

This sequence joins TRBV18 and TRBJ2-7; D is possibly TRBD1 (5 bases). V shed 2 bases and J shed 1 base, with 9 bases lying between them. Germline V CDR1 and CDR2: KGHSH, LQKENI. The CDR3 is made up of 14 amino acids. For the CDR3, the DNA is TGTGCCAGCTCACCAGATGACAGTTCCTACGAGCAGTACTTC. Its translation: CASSPDDSSYEQYF.

The chain recombines TRBV25-1 with TRBJ1-3; TRBD1 agrees at 7 bases. V shed 10 bases and J 9 bases; nucleotides not matched to a gene: 6. Germline CDR1 is MGHDK and CDR2 is SYGVNS. The CDR3 runs 11 residues. This CDR3 is CATRDSLTIYF. CDR3 in DNA: TGTGCCACTCGGGACAGTCTCACCATATATTTT.

The chain carries TRBV7-9 and TRBJ1-4; 8 positions agree with TRBD1. CDR1 and CDR2 from the germline V gene are SEHNR and FQNEAQ (reference sequence). V gave up 2 bases and J gave up 13 bases; unmatched junction bases: 9. The CDR3 length is 14 residues. The CDR3 DNA sequence: TGTGCCAGCAGCTTAATAGGTTATGGGACAGGACTGTTTTTT. Amino acid sequence: CASSLIGYGTGLFF.

This clone turned up a few times. In DNA form, the CDR3 reads TGTGCCAGCTCACCACCGGGTTCGGGAAGGAACACTGAAGCTTTCTTT. Protein: CASSPPGSGRNTEAFF. V and J are TRBV18 and TRBJ1-1; no clear D gene. Trimming stripped 0 bases from V and 1 base from J, with 12 bases between. The germline gives CDR1 KGHSH, CDR2 LQKENI. The CDR3 has 16 residues.

The genes are TRBV6-1 and TRBJ2-7; D perhaps matches TRBD2 (6 bases). The CDR3 totals 14 residues. Trimming took 7 bases from V and 5 from J, leaving 18 bases between them. CDR1 is MNHNS, CDR2 SASEGT, per germline. This CDR3 reads CASKENRLGHEQYF. The CDR3 DNA follows: TGTGCCAGCAAGGAAAACCGACTAGGCCACGAGCAGTACTTC.

The chain combines TRBV29-1 with TRBJ2-7; 7 nucleotides match TRBD2. Looked up from germline, CDR1 is SQVTM and CDR2 is ANQGSEA. The CDR3 contains 12 residues. The ends lost 3 bases at V and 7 bases at J; junction bases unmatched: 6. In DNA, the CDR3 is TGCAGCGTTGATCGGGGGGTAGGGGAGCAGTACTTC. Protein product: CSVDRGVGEQYF.

This rearrangement joins TRBV5-4 to TRBJ1-5; 8 bases are a match to TRBD1. J gave up 5 bases and V 0 bases, and 4 bases lay outside the gene matches. CDR3 length: 15 amino acids. Germline lookup yields CDR1 SGHNT and CDR2 YYREEE (reference sequence). CDR3: CASSLDRGSHQPQHF. The CDR3 DNA is TGTGCCAGCAGCTTGGACAGGGGGTCACATCAGCCCCAGCATTTT. Full variable domain (missing parts from reference TRBV5-4 and TRBJ1-5): ETGVTQSPTHLIKTRGQQVTLRCSSQSGHNTVSWYQQALGQGPQFIFQYYREEENGRGNFPPRFSGLQFPNYSSELNVNALELDDSALYLCASSLDRGSHQPQHFGDGTRLSIL.

The V call is TRBV5-6, the J call TRBJ1-3; D is perhaps TRBD1 (5 bases). Trimming pared 2 bases from V and 0 bases from J, leaving 18 bases between. The length of the CDR3 is 18 residues. Per the germline V gene, CDR1 is SGHDT and CDR2 is YYEEEE. CDR3 residues: CASSFRWSRDDSGNTIYF. The CDR3 DNA reads as TGTGCCAGCAGCTTCAGGTGGAGCAGGGATGACTCTGGAAACACCATATATTTT. Full variable domain (remainder filled in from reference TRBV5-6 and TRBJ1-3): DAGVTQSPTHLIKTRGQQVTLRCSPKSGHDTVSWYQQALGQGPQFIFQYYEEEERQRGNFPDRFSGHQFPNYSSELNVNALLLGDSALYLCASSFRWSRDDSGNTIYFGEGSWLTVV.

This chain joins TRBV5-4 and TRBJ2-2, with 9 nucleotides matching TRBD2. V was clipped by 4 bases and J by 1 base; unmatched bases: 11. The CDR3 length is 18 residues. Per the germline V gene, CDR1 is SGHNT and CDR2 is YYREEE (reference sequence). The DNA of the CDR3 is TGTGCCAGCAGCCCGAACCCTGGCGGGAGGGGGAACACCGGGGAGCTGTTTTTT. Protein: CASSPNPGGRGNTGELFF.

This clone was seen once. The chain uses TRBV5-1 and TRBJ2-7; D may be TRBD1 (6 bases). The CDR3 consists of 14 residues. Germline V lookup: CDR1 SGHRS, CDR2 YFSETQ. V lost 4 bases and J lost 2, with 13 bases in between. The CDR3 DNA reads TGCGCCAGCAGCAAATCGACAGGAGCCTACGAGCAGTACTTC. It translates to CASSKSTGAYEQYF.

The rearrangement uses TRBV4-3 and TRBJ2-2; no firm D call. The CDR3 sequence is 14 residues long. V was clipped by 0 bases and J by 6 bases, with 8 bases between them. Germline CDR1 LGHNA, CDR2 YSLEER. The DNA for the CDR3 is TGCGCCAGCAGCCAAGATGCTAGATCCGGGGAGCTGTTTTTT. Residues: CASSQDARSGELFF.

The V gene is TRBV5-4, the J gene TRBJ1-1, with 7 bases identical to TRBD1. Trimming took 4 bases from V and 1 from J; bases not matched to a gene: 7. The germline V gene encodes CDR1 SGHNT and CDR2 YYREEE (reference sequence). The CDR3 is 15 amino acids. The CDR3 nucleotides read TGTGCCAGCAGCATTAGGGGGCCCCGGAACACTGAAGCTTTCTTT. This codes for CASSIRGPRNTEAFF.

This rearrangement joins TRBV5-4 to TRBJ2-2, with D possibly being TRBD1 (5 bases). V was shortened by 0 bases and J by 5 bases, with 8 bases between the two germline ends. The CDR3 sequence is 14 residues long. Germline loops: CDR1 SGHNT, CDR2 YYREEE (reference sequence). CDR3 protein: CASSLERQTGELFF. CDR3 nucleotides: TGTGCCAGCAGCTTGGAACGACAGACCGGGGAGCTGTTTTTT.

J is TRBJ1-5 and V is TRBV7-9; D perhaps matches TRBD1 (5 bases). The germline CDR1 and CDR2 sequences are SEHNR and FQNEAQ (reference sequence). The length of the CDR3 is 16 residues. The V end lost 5 bases, the J end lost 3 bases, and 17 bases lay between the germline ends. CDR3 coding DNA: TGTGCCAGCAGCCCGGGGGGGTTCAAACACAATCAGCCCCAGCATTTT. It encodes CASSPGGFKHNQPQHF.

V usage is TRBV5-1 and J usage is TRBJ1-4; 9 bases are shared with TRBD1. Trimming removed 0 bases from V and 8 bases from J; junction bases left unmatched: 5. CDR3 length: 15 residues. In germline, CDR1 is SGHRS, CDR2 YFSETQ. The CDR3 reads CASSLAGQGSEKLFF. DNA for the CDR3: TGCGCCAGCAGCTTGGCGGGACAGGGATCGGAAAAACTGTTTTTT.